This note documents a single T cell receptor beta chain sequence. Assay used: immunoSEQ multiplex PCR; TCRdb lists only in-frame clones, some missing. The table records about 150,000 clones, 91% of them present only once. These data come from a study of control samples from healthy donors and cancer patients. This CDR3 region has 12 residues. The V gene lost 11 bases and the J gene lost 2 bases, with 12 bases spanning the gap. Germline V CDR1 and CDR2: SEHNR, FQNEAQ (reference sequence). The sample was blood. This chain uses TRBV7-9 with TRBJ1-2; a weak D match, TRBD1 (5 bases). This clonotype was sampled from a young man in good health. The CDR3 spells CAEGTENYGYTF. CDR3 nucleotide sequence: TGTGCCGAGGGGACGGAAAACTATGGCTACACCTTC.